This TCR beta chain was identified in a study of T cell responses to AZD1222 COVID-19 vaccine. The study's findings and limits: Donors skewed white British and female; clonal diversity was possibly underestimated.

Trimming pared 1 base from V and 2 bases from J, leaving 8 bases between. Germline V CDR1 and CDR2: SGHTA, FQGNSA. There are 14 residues in the CDR3. Assay used: immunoSEQ multiplex PCR; TCRdb lists only in-frame clones, some missing. The table includes 100,000 to 150,000 clones, around 90% detected once. Points on this clone: Its antigen is as yet unknown.

The chain links TRBV7-2 to TRBJ2-5; D ambiguous. The sequencing here drew on peripheral blood, taken on day 0 of AZD1222 vaccination. The receptor was isolated from an adult in good health. The CDR3 DNA is TGTGCCAGCAGCTTAGGGGCAGTACAAGAGACCCAGTACTTC. This codes for CASSLGAVQETQYF.